This is a list of T cell receptor beta chains from one sample in a study of radiotherapy plus CTLA-4 blockade in lung cancer. Data came from immunoSEQ multiplex PCR; TCRdb stores just in-frame clones and leaves some out. In the table there are some 90,000 clones, around 83% of which are singletons. The sample in question was peripheral blood, obtained from a patient treated with radiotherapy plus ipilimumab. These receptors were taken from a human donor with non-small cell lung cancer who had stable disease on radiotherapy plus ipilimumab. The conserved cysteine and the conserved F or W are not part of the CDR3 here. D genes are given only for firm matches. Where a row states a size, it is once, few, many or the class of an expanded clone; other rows omit it.

J | size | V | D | CDR3
TRBJ2-2 | once | TRBV7-8 | . | AFPKRGNFTGELF
TRBJ1-5 | . | TRBV6-1 | . | ASSVPGNSQH
TRBJ1-1 | few | TRBV19 | TRBD1 | ASSTTGMNTEAF
TRBJ1-3 | . | TRBV6-5 | TRBD1 | ASSYETGGGNTIY
TRBJ1-4 | . | TRBV5-1 | . | ASSLGQDGEKLF
TRBJ1-1 | . | TRBV19 | . | ASSKYLNTEAF
TRBJ1-4 | . | TRBV9 | . | ASSVEAGGEKLF
TRBJ2-7 | . | TRBV27 | . | ASSIGPGASYEQY
TRBJ1-5 | . | TRBV19 | . | ASSIGRSPGQPQH
TRBJ2-7 | . | TRBV6-6 | . | ASSPRSYEQY
TRBJ2-1 | few | TRBV7-9 | TRBD1 | ASSPRGRGQYNEQF
TRBJ2-1 | few | TRBV29-1 | . | SFLGASVNNEQF
TRBJ2-3 | . | TRBV6-5 | . | ASSIQGHPGDTQY
TRBJ1-2 | . | TRBV4-1 | . | ASSAQEGPYGYT
TRBJ1-5 | . | TRBV10-2 | . | ASSDHGRSDQPQH
TRBJ2-2 | . | TRBV9 | . | ASSVGGAGELF
TRBJ2-7 | . | TRBV25-1 | TRBD2 | ASSPRTSGTHEQY
TRBJ1-2 | . | TRBV5-4 | . | ASSSDLYGYT
TRBJ1-2 | . | TRBV9 | TRBD1 | ASSVGGDSSNYGYT
TRBJ1-2 | . | TRBV7-8 | . | ASSLGRGGGYT
TRBJ2-2 | . | TRBV2 | . | ASSIDRPANTGELF
TRBJ2-7 | . | TRBV7-2 | . | ASSLGAGAEQY
TRBJ2-3 | few | TRBV7-2 | . | ASSSYLEASDTQY
TRBJ1-1 | . | TRBV5-1 | . | ASSLAVVRIGNTEAF
TRBJ2-3 | once | TRBV7-2 | TRBD2 | ASSLVGGSSTDTQY
TRBJ1-2 | . | TRBV25-1 | TRBD1 | ASTPGTEGYT
TRBJ2-3 | once | TRBV7-2 | TRBD2 | ASSPLGSGGPPGTDTQY
TRBJ2-7 | . | TRBV6-1 | TRBD2 | ASSATGTPGEGEQY
TRBJ1-5 | once | TRBV2 | . | ASGRDGNQPQH
TRBJ2-7 | . | TRBV6-1 | . | ATTLLFSSYEQY
TRBJ1-1 | . | TRBV5-4 | . | ASSPRGRTQAF
TRBJ2-3 | few | TRBV11-3 | . | ASSSPRNTDTQY
TRBJ2-1 | . | TRBV18 | TRBD2 | ASSPRLADNEQF
TRBJ2-2 | . | TRBV18 | . | ASSPIPGEVGELF
TRBJ2-3 | . | TRBV11-2 | TRBD2 | ASSLDPSGTGDTQY
TRBJ1-5 | . | TRBV28 | . | ASSFNQPQH
TRBJ1-4 | few | TRBV5-1 | . | ASSLGQGNEKLF
TRBJ2-7 | . | TRBV11-3 | . | ASSLIPSQLYEQY
TRBJ2-5 | few | TRBV28 | . | ASSPSRAGTQY
TRBJ2-1 | . | TRBV28 | TRBD2 | ASSETSGVNNEQF
TRBJ1-5 | . | TRBV9 | . | ASSSDGRANQPQH